This T cell receptor beta chain derives from a study of blood T cell repertoires in COVID-19. Study in general: COVID-19 samples from acute and convalescent phases originated in the United States, Italy and Spain. PBMCs, B-cell-depleted T cells, or T cells provided the cDNA or gDNA that made up the material.

Germline V gene data show CDR1 as SGHRS and CDR2 as YFSETQ. The CDR3 length is 16 residues. The germline V and J ends were trimmed by 4 bases and 8 bases, with 21 bases remaining between them. Profiling relied on immunoSEQ multiplex PCR, and the TCRdb table lists in-frame clones only, not all of them. The table records hundreds of thousands of clones, about nine tenths of them present only once. Sequenced material: peripheral blood. The receptor was derived from a woman between 18 and 29 years old with acute or convalescent COVID-19. J is TRBJ1-4 and V is TRBV5-1, with D perhaps matching TRBD1 (6 bases). Written as DNA, the CDR3 is TGCGCCAGCAGCCTGGATACCGGGACAAGGAGAGAAAAACTGTTTTTT. Translation: CASSLDTGTRREKLFF.